The 19 T cell receptor beta chains in this list originate from one sample, sequenced in a study of Graves' ophthalmopathy and Graves' hyperthyroidism. Using RNA transcripts, the TCR beta CDR3 regions were amplified. An opening RT-PCR round employed HTBI primers and preceded a second-round multiplex PCR. TCRdb passed the multiplex PCR reads through MiXCR, listing each CDR3 protein once. The repertoire includes just over 400,000 distinct CDR3 sequences, under 25% of them detected once, and roughly 3.2% sits in the top ten. Sequencing input: peripheral blood. The receptor source for this set is a woman between 18 and 29 years old with stable Graves' hyperthyroidism.

This sequence joins TRBV12-5 and TRBJ2-5, with D maybe TRBD2 (5 bases). Trimming removed 3 bases at V and 2 bases at J, with 7 bases between. The CDR3 is 13 residues long. Germline CDR1 reads LGHNT; CDR2 reads FRNRAP. This CDR3 reads CASGFSGQETQYF. CDR3 in DNA: TGTGCTAGTGGTTTCAGCGGTCAAGAGACCCAGTACTTC.

In its sample, this clonotype was seen many times. The chain recombines TRBV11-2 with TRBJ2-7; 9 bases are a match to TRBD2. The length of the CDR3 is 16 residues. Germline-derived CDR1 and CDR2 are SGHAT and FQNNGV. The V segment lost 1 base and the J segment 3 bases; nucleotides outside the gene matches: 7. The CDR3 loop is CASSLGPRLAVYEQYF. CDR3 sequence (DNA): TGTGCCAGCAGCTTAGGTCCCCGACTAGCGGTCTACGAGCAGTACTTC.

This clonotype was seen at least ten times. The gene calls are TRBV18 and TRBJ2-5; D is unclear. In germline, CDR1 is KGHSH, CDR2 LQKENI. The CDR3 covers 15 residues. V was trimmed by 3 bases and J by 5 bases, leaving 16 bases between them. Written as DNA, the CDR3 is TGTGCCAGCTCACCTAACGTAGGCGAGAGGGAGACCCAGTACTTC. It specifies CASSPNVGERETQYF. Based on the CDR3 plus reference TRBV18 and TRBJ2-5, the full variable domain is NAGVMQNPRHLVRRRGQEARLRCSPMKGHSHVYWYRQLPEEGLKFMVYLQKENIIDESGMPKERFSAEFPKEGPSILRIQQVVRGDSAAYFCASSPNVGERETQYFGPGTRLLVL.

This chain connects TRBV27 to TRBJ1-2, with D uncertain. With 6 bases removed from V and 4 bases from J, the gap between germline ends came to 12 bases. The germline CDR1 and CDR2 sequences are MNHEY and SMNVEV (reference sequence). This CDR3 is built from 13 residues. The CDR3, as DNA: TGTGCCAGCAGGGACGGAGGGAGCTATGGCTACACCTTC. Amino acid sequence: CASRDGGSYGYTF.

At least ten counts were recorded for this clonotype. V and J are TRBV7-2 and TRBJ1-2; a possible D gene is TRBD1 (5 bases). The CDR3 consists of 11 residues. Per the germline V gene, CDR1 is SGHTA and CDR2 is FQGNSA. Trimming took 5 bases from V and 11 from J, leaving 12 bases between them. The CDR3 sequence: CASSNGGRYTF. The CDR3, as DNA: TGTGCCAGCAGCAACGGGGGTCGGTACACCTTC. The full variable domain, in which reference TRBV7-2 and TRBJ1-2 provide the parts outside the CDR3, is GAGVSQSPSNKVTEKGKDVELRCDPISGHTALYWYRQSLGQGLEFLIYFQGNSAPDKSGLPSDRFSAERTGGSVSTLTIQRTQQEDSAVYLCASSNGGRYTFGSGTRLTVV.

This clonotype was counted ten times or more. This chain links TRBV20-1 with TRBJ2-7, with a tentative D call TRBD1 (6 bases). CDR1 is DFQATT, CDR2 SNEGSKA, per germline (reference sequence). The CDR3 covers 15 residues. The V and J ends lost 1 base and 2 bases respectively, with 15 bases between them. This chain's CDR3 is CSARARDIFPYEQYF. The CDR3 bases are TGCAGTGCTAGAGCCCGGGACATATTTCCCTACGAGCAGTACTTC.

In this sample, this clonotype turned up many times. The chain links TRBV2 to TRBJ2-7; the match to TRBD1 covers 9 bases. The V gene's germline CDR1 is SNHLY and CDR2 FYNNEI. This CDR3 comprises 15 residues. V trimming: 3 bases; J trimming: 3 bases; junction bases outside the gene matches: 6. CDR3 loop: CASSEWDREDYEQYF. The CDR3 nucleotides are TGTGCCAGCAGTGAGTGGGACAGGGAAGACTACGAGCAGTACTTC.

The V gene is TRBV7-3, the J gene TRBJ2-2; 10 bases map to TRBD2. Germline lookup yields CDR1 SGHTA and CDR2 FQGTGA. Unmatched junction bases numbered 3, after V lost 2 bases and J lost 3 bases. The length of the CDR3 is 16 residues. The CDR3 DNA is TGTGCCAGCAGCTTACCAGCGGGAGGGGACACCGGGGAGCTGTTTTTT. Protein sequence: CASSLPAGGDTGELFF.

In its sample, this clonotype was seen many times. The chain combines TRBV6-5 with TRBJ2-2, with 9 bases fitting TRBD2. CDR3 length: 14 residues. Germline-derived CDR1 and CDR2 are MNHEY and SVGAGI. V lost 8 bases to trimming and J lost 6 bases; unmatched junction nucleotides: 7. CDR3 sequence reads: CASQVSGRAGELFF. The DNA for the CDR3 is TGTGCCAGCCAGGTTAGCGGGAGAGCCGGGGAGCTGTTTTTT.

V gene TRBV12-3 or TRBV12-4 combines with J gene TRBJ1-5; D is uncertain. Trimming pared 8 bases from V and 8 bases from J, leaving 16 bases between. CDR3 size: 13 residues. CDR3 DNA sequence: TGTGCCAGCGGCCTACAGAAGGATGAGCCCCAGCATTTT. Residues: CASGLQKDEPQHF.

This chain connects TRBV5-5 to TRBJ1-2; the D is unclear. Trimming stripped 0 bases from V and 0 bases from J, with 9 bases between. The germline gives CDR1 SGHKS, CDR2 YYEKEE (reference sequence). This CDR3 is built from 15 residues. The CDR3 reads CASSLDRIPNYGYTF. CDR3 sequence (DNA): TGTGCCAGCAGCTTGGACAGAATCCCTAACTATGGCTACACCTTC.

The V and J genes are TRBV18 and TRBJ1-5, with a tentative D call TRBD1 (5 bases). Trimming shortened V by 6 bases and J by 1 base, and 13 bases separated the two germline ends. The CDR3 is 15 residues long. In germline, CDR1 is KGHSH, CDR2 LQKENI. CDR3 bases: TGTGCCAGCTCGGAGTTTGGGGACAGCAATCAGCCCCAGCATTTT. Translated: CASSEFGDSNQPQHF.

The V call is TRBV6-2 or TRBV6-3, the J call TRBJ2-7, with D possibly matching TRBD2 (5 bases). Germline CDR1 and CDR2: MNHEY and SVGEGT. Trimming cost V 10 bases and J 5 bases, with 12 bases left between them. This CDR3 is built from 11 residues. The CDR3 DNA follows: TGTGCCACCTACTCGGGAAACGAGCAGTACTTC. This encodes CATYSGNEQYF.

Many counts were recorded for this clonotype. J is TRBJ2-7 and V is TRBV12-3 or TRBV12-4; D is uncertain. With 6 bases removed from V and 0 bases from J, the gap between germline ends came to 9 bases. This CDR3 contains 13 residues. CDR3 nucleotide sequence: TGTGCCAGCAGAGCCGACGCCTCCTACGAGCAGTACTTC. It yields the protein CASRADASYEQYF.

This clonotype appeared many times. The chain carries TRBV7-9 and TRBJ2-2; 9 bases are shared with TRBD1. Trimming cost V 3 bases and J 4 bases; bases outside gene matches: 0. From germline, CDR1 is SEHNR and CDR2 FQNEAQ (reference sequence). The CDR3 runs to 14 residues. CDR3 sequence (DNA): TGTGCCAGCAGCTTGACAGGGGGCACCGGGGAGCTGTTTTTT. Protein sequence: CASSLTGGTGELFF.

This clonotype has at least ten counts. The chain joins TRBV6-1 to TRBJ1-2; 7 bases align to TRBD1. The CDR3 has 13 amino acids. CDR1 and CDR2 (germline): MNHNS, SASEGT. The junction had 9 bases not matched to a gene; V was cut back by 7 bases and J by 7 bases. CDR3 protein: CASKTGTVAGYTF. The DNA for the CDR3 is TGTGCCAGCAAAACCGGGACAGTCGCTGGCTACACCTTC.

In its sample, this clonotype was seen many times. The DNA for the CDR3 is TGCGCCAGCAGCCTTCGGACAGGGGGGAGCTACGAGCAGTACTTC. It yields the protein CASSLRTGGSYEQYF. V is TRBV4-1 and J is TRBJ2-7; the match to TRBD1 covers 10 bases. The CDR3 is made up of 15 amino acids. The V segment lost 4 bases and the J segment 3 bases; nucleotides outside the gene matches: 6. Per germline, CDR1 MGHRA and CDR2 YSYEKL.

V gene TRBV24-1 combines with J gene TRBJ1-5, with a tentative D call TRBD1 (6 bases). This CDR3 has 14 residues. The germline CDR1 and CDR2 sequences are KGHDR and SFDVKD. V was cut by 4 bases and J by 3 bases, with 9 bases left in between. The CDR3 spells CATSEGGHNQPQHF. CDR3 nucleotide sequence: TGTGCCACCAGTGAGGGGGGACACAATCAGCCCCAGCATTTT.

A remark on this clonotype: A read error is possible here, since a much larger clone lies one base away. The chain links TRBV7-6 to TRBJ2-7; the match to TRBD1 covers 11 bases. The germline V gene has CDR1 SGHVS and CDR2 FNYEAQ. The CDR3 sequence is 15 residues long. The CDR3 DNA reads TGTGCCAGCAGCGCCCGGACAGGGGGCTACTACGAGCAGTGCTTC. Amino acid sequence: CASSARTGGYYEQCF.